This is a list of T cell receptor beta chains from one sample in a study of T cell responses to AZD1222 COVID-19 vaccine. Only in-frame clones appear in the TCRdb table, and some are missing; sequencing was by immunoSEQ multiplex PCR. Of more than 95,000 clones listed, roughly 86% are singletons. The sample in question was peripheral blood, obtained 28 days after the second dose of the MenACWY control vaccine. The source of these receptors is an adult who received the MenACWY meningococcal vaccine as a control. The CDR3 runs from the conserved cysteine through the conserved F or W. A D gene is named only where the DNA matches it firmly. The size field is filled for only some rows; it gives once, few, many or a size class.

D: -; size: -; J: TRBJ2-3; V: TRBV6-1; DNA: TGTGCCAGCAGTGAACCTTGGCAGGCAGATACGCAGTATTTT; CDR3: CASSEPWQADTQYF
D: -; size: -; J: TRBJ1-1; V: TRBV3-1/TRBV3-2; DNA: TGTGCCAGCAGCCACCTTAACACAGGACGGGACACTGAAGCTTTCTTT; CDR3: CASSHLNTGRDTEAFF
D: TRBD1; size: -; J: TRBJ1-2; V: TRBV4-2; DNA: TGTGCCAGCAGCCCCCGGGACAGGGGGAACGGTGGCTACACCTTC; CDR3: CASSPRDRGNGGYTF
D: -; size: -; J: TRBJ2-5; V: TRBV2; DNA: TGTGCCAGCAGGGAGGGTCTCGTAGAGACCCAGTACTTC; CDR3: CASREGLVETQYF
D: -; size: -; J: TRBJ2-7; V: TRBV4-3; DNA: TGCGCCAGCAGCCAAGATAGGGCGAGCTACGAGCAGTACTTC; CDR3: CASSQDRASYEQYF
D: TRBD1; size: -; J: TRBJ1-2; V: TRBV18; DNA: TGTGCCACCGCAGAAGACAGGGCCAACTATGGCTACACCTTC; CDR3: CATAEDRANYGYTF
D: TRBD1; size: -; J: TRBJ2-2; V: TRBV19; DNA: TGTGCCAGTAGTCCGGACAGGGGTTGGGGTGAGCTGTTTTTT; CDR3: CASSPDRGWGELFF
D: -; size: few; J: TRBJ1-5; V: TRBV6-5; DNA: TGTGCCAGCAGCTACGAGGAGGCACTGACTTATCAGCCCCAGCATTTT; CDR3: CASSYEEALTYQPQHF
D: -; size: -; J: TRBJ1-2; V: TRBV5-1; DNA: TGCGCCAGCAGCTTAGCTCCCGGGACGGCGGGCTATGGCTACACCTTC; CDR3: CASSLAPGTAGYGYTF
D: -; size: -; J: TRBJ1-1; V: TRBV29-1; DNA: TGCAGCGGGTACTCGAACACTGAAGCTTTCTTT; CDR3: CSGYSNTEAFF
D: TRBD1; size: -; J: TRBJ1-2; V: TRBV18; DNA: TGTGCCAGCTCACCCGTTCCCCACAGGGGAGGAGTCCATGGCTACACCTTC; CDR3: CASSPVPHRGGVHGYTF
D: -; size: -; J: TRBJ2-5; V: TRBV15; DNA: TGTGCCACCAGCAGAGATACGGCCCAAGAGACCCAGTACTTC; CDR3: CATSRDTAQETQYF
D: -; size: once; J: TRBJ2-2; V: TRBV7-2; DNA: TGTGCCAGCAGGTCAGGGAACACCGGGGAGCTGTTTTTT; CDR3: CASRSGNTGELFF
D: -; size: once; J: TRBJ2-7; V: TRBV28; DNA: TGTGCCAGCAGTTTAAGGTACTACGAGCAGTACTTC; CDR3: CASSLRYYEQYF
D: TRBD1; size: -; J: TRBJ2-7; V: TRBV3-1/TRBV3-2; DNA: TGTGCCAGCAGCCAAAATAGGGCAGGGGGCGCGGAAAACGAGCAGTACTTC; CDR3: CASSQNRAGGAENEQYF
D: TRBD1; size: -; J: TRBJ2-7; V: TRBV5-5; DNA: TGTGCCAGCAGCTGGGACAGTGGCGAGCAGTACTTC; CDR3: CASSWDSGEQYF
D: TRBD2; size: -; J: TRBJ2-5; V: TRBV27; DNA: TGTGCCAGCAGTTCCCACGGGGCTAGCGGGGGACGCGAGACCCAGTACTTC; CDR3: CASSSHGASGGRETQYF
D: -; size: -; J: TRBJ1-3; V: TRBV6-5; DNA: TGTGCCAGCAGCCTCACGCCGGCTGGAAACACCATATATTTT; CDR3: CASSLTPAGNTIYF
D: -; size: once; J: TRBJ2-2; V: TRBV5-1; DNA: TGCGCCAGCAGCTGGAGTACCTCGAACACCGGGGAGCTGTTTTTT; CDR3: CASSWSTSNTGELFF
D: -; size: -; J: TRBJ1-2; V: TRBV7-2; DNA: TGTGCCAGCAGTCCCGGGGCCGACCGTGGCTACACCTTC; CDR3: CASSPGADRGYTF
D: TRBD1; size: -; J: TRBJ1-2; V: TRBV18; DNA: TGTGCCAGCTCACCCGGGACAGTCTATGGCTACACCTTC; CDR3: CASSPGTVYGYTF
D: -; size: few; J: TRBJ2-2; V: TRBV5-4; DNA: TGTGCCAGCAGCTTGGCCCCAGGGGACACCGGGGAGCTGTTTTTT; CDR3: CASSLAPGDTGELFF
D: -; size: -; J: TRBJ1-2; V: TRBV10-3; DNA: TGTGCCATCAGGGCAGGGGACAACTATGGCTACACCTTC; CDR3: CAIRAGDNYGYTF
D: TRBD1; size: few; J: TRBJ1-2; V: TRBV13; DNA: TGTGCCAGCAGCTCCCCCATTGACAGGGAAGGTCGCTATGGCTACACCTTC; CDR3: CASSSPIDREGRYGYTF
D: -; size: -; J: TRBJ2-1; V: TRBV4-1; DNA: TGCGCCAGCAGCCAAGACGGCCCAACCGGTTCTGTTCTGGATGAGCAGTTCTTC; CDR3: CASSQDGPTGSVLDEQFF
D: -; size: -; J: TRBJ1-1; V: TRBV6-5; DNA: TGTGCCAGCAGTTACCCGGGCTACAACACTGAAGCTTTCTTT; CDR3: CASSYPGYNTEAFF
D: TRBD2; size: few; J: TRBJ2-1; V: TRBV11-2; DNA: TGTGCCAGCAGCTTAGAGAAGTTAGCGGGGGGCCTATACAATGAGCAGTTCTTC; CDR3: CASSLEKLAGGLYNEQFF
D: TRBD1; size: few; J: TRBJ1-1; V: TRBV19; DNA: TGTGCCAGTAGTATTCCCCGGGACAGGGCATGGGACACTGAAGCTTTCTTT; CDR3: CASSIPRDRAWDTEAFF
D: -; size: -; J: TRBJ1-1; V: TRBV3-1/TRBV3-2; DNA: TGTGCCAGCAGCCCCACAGGGAAAGGCCTCCAAGGGACTGAAGCTTTCTTT; CDR3: CASSPTGKGLQGTEAFF
D: -; size: -; J: TRBJ1-2; V: TRBV30; DNA: TGTGCCTGGAGTCCGAACACCGGCTACACCTTC; CDR3: CAWSPNTGYTF
D: TRBD2; size: once; J: TRBJ2-3; V: TRBV28; DNA: TGTGCCAGCAGTTTAGTCCTAGCGGGGGCTTCCCTGGGAACGCAGTATTTT; CDR3: CASSLVLAGASLGTQYF
D: -; size: -; J: TRBJ1-5; V: TRBV24-1; DNA: TGTGCCACCAGTGATACAAACACAGGCAATCAGCCCCAGCATTTT; CDR3: CATSDTNTGNQPQHF
D: -; size: -; J: TRBJ1-2; V: TRBV11-2; DNA: TGTGCCAGCAGCTTGACAGGCATAGGAGATGGGACTGTGGGCTACACCTTC; CDR3: CASSLTGIGDGTVGYTF
D: -; size: -; J: TRBJ1-3; V: TRBV2; DNA: TGTGCCAGCAGTCCCCGTTTTGGCGGAGCCGGAAACACCATATATTTT; CDR3: CASSPRFGGAGNTIYF
D: TRBD1; size: -; J: TRBJ1-5; V: TRBV19; DNA: TGTGCCAGTAGTTTAGGGACAGGGTTGTCTCAGCCCCAGCATTTT; CDR3: CASSLGTGLSQPQHF
D: -; size: -; J: TRBJ2-7; V: TRBV10-3; DNA: TGTGCCTCGAGGGATGATAGGGCCTACGAGCAGTACTTC; CDR3: CASRDDRAYEQYF
D: -; size: -; J: TRBJ2-5; V: TRBV6-6; DNA: TGTGCCAGCAGTTCACCTAGAGGGGAGACCCAGTACTTC; CDR3: CASSSPRGETQYF
D: -; size: few; J: TRBJ2-2; V: TRBV2; DNA: TGTGCCAGCAGTGAAAGTGGTTTCGGGGAGCTGTTTTTT; CDR3: CASSESGFGELFF
D: -; size: -; J: TRBJ1-5; V: TRBV7-9; DNA: TGTGCCAGCAGCTTGCAGGAGAGCAATCAGCCCCAGCATTTT; CDR3: CASSLQESNQPQHF
D: TRBD1; size: few; J: TRBJ2-1; V: TRBV7-3; DNA: TGTGCCAGCACTCCAGACAGGGCTAACAATGAGCAGTTCTTC; CDR3: CASTPDRANNEQFF
D: TRBD1; size: once; J: TRBJ1-5; V: TRBV7-2; DNA: TGTGCCAGCAGCCCCGGGGACAGACGAAGCAATCAGCCCCAGCATTTT; CDR3: CASSPGDRRSNQPQHF
D: -; size: -; J: TRBJ2-5; V: TRBV14; DNA: TGTGCCAGCAGCCAAGATTCGAACCTGTACCAAGAGACCCAGTACTTC; CDR3: CASSQDSNLYQETQYF
D: TRBD1; size: -; J: TRBJ1-5; V: TRBV19; DNA: TGTGCCAGTAGCCGACAGGGGCAGTTTTCTTTCGATCAGCCCCAGCATTTT; CDR3: CASSRQGQFSFDQPQHF
D: -; size: -; J: TRBJ2-7; V: TRBV12-3/TRBV12-4; DNA: TGTGCCAGCAGTTCGAACGGGGTAGCCGAGCAGTACTTC; CDR3: CASSSNGVAEQYF
D: TRBD2; size: once; J: TRBJ2-2; V: TRBV5-1; DNA: TGCGCCAGCAGCTTTAGCGGGGGAAATTACGGGGAGCTGTTTTTT; CDR3: CASSFSGGNYGELFF
D: TRBD1; size: -; J: TRBJ1-5; V: TRBV28; DNA: TGTGCCAGCAGATCAGGGGGGGGTCAGCCCCAGCATTTT; CDR3: CASRSGGGQPQHF
D: TRBD1; size: -; J: TRBJ1-6; V: TRBV3-1/TRBV3-2; DNA: TGTGCCAGCAGCCAGAACCGGGACAGTCCAAGCTCCTATAATTCACCCCTCCACTTT; CDR3: CASSQNRDSPSSYNSPLHF
D: -; size: -; J: TRBJ2-3; V: TRBV7-2; DNA: TGTGCCAGCAGCTTAGCGGAAATGTCGGATACGCAGTATTTT; CDR3: CASSLAEMSDTQYF
D: -; size: few; J: TRBJ1-5; V: TRBV6-5; DNA: TGTGCCAGCAGTTCCGGCAGGCTATACAATCAGCCCCAGCATTTT; CDR3: CASSSGRLYNQPQHF
D: -; size: -; J: TRBJ1-1; V: TRBV7-9; DNA: TGTGCCAGCAGCTTAGGGTCCTGGGACACTGAAGCTTTCTTT; CDR3: CASSLGSWDTEAFF
D: TRBD1; size: -; J: TRBJ2-1; V: TRBV2; DNA: TGTGCCAGGGGCGAGGACAGGTACTACAATGAGCAGTTCTTC; CDR3: CARGEDRYYNEQFF
D: TRBD1; size: -; J: TRBJ2-6; V: TRBV15; DNA: TGTGCCACCAGCCGTACGGTCGGGACAGGGGTCTCTGGGGCCAACGTCCTGACTTTC; CDR3: CATSRTVGTGVSGANVLTF
D: -; size: -; J: TRBJ1-5; V: TRBV5-4; DNA: TGTGCCAGCAGCTTGGAGGTCAATCAGCCCCAGCATTTT; CDR3: CASSLEVNQPQHF
D: TRBD2; size: few; J: TRBJ2-2; V: TRBV28; DNA: TGTGCCAGCAGTACACATCCCGGGACTAGCGGGGGGGTGCTGAACACCGGGGAGCTGTTTTTT; CDR3: CASSTHPGTSGGVLNTGELFF
D: TRBD1; size: -; J: TRBJ2-1; V: TRBV24-1; DNA: TGTGCCACCAGTGATAATGCCGGACAGGGTTTTTCCTACAATGAGCAGTTCTTC; CDR3: CATSDNAGQGFSYNEQFF